This TCR beta chain was sequenced during a study of OX40 agonist ivuxolimab in advanced cancers. Libraries were prepared by immunoSEQ multiplex PCR; TCRdb keeps only in-frame clonotypes and omits some of them. The repertoire holds more than 75,000 clones, with 80% to 85% as singletons. In germline, CDR1 is SEHNR, CDR2 FQNEAQ (reference sequence). The V and J ends lost 5 bases and 8 bases respectively, with 21 bases between them. The CDR3 runs 15 residues. The chain combines TRBV7-9 with TRBJ1-1; D gene unclear. This material consisted of CD4+ or CD8+ T cells sorted from blood, taken in a trial of the OX40 agonist ivuxolimab. The receptor comes from an adult with an advanced solid tumor such as melanoma, head and neck, liver or kidney cancer. The CDR3 region has the DNA TGTGCCAGCAGCGCAATGCCCCCGGACCGATCCGAAGCTTTCTTT. Protein product: CASSAMPPDRSEAFF.